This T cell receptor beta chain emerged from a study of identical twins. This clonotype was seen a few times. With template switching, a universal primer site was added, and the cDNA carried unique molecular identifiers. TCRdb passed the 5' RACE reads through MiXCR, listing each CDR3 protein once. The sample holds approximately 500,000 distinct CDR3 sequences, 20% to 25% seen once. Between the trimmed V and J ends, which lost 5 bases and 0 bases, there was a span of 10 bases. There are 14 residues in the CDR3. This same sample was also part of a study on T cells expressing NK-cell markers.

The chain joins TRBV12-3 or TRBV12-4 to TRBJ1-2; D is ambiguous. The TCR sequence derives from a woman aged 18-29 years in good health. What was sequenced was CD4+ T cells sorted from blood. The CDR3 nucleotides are TGTGCCAGCAGTCCGTCCAGTGCTAACTATGGCTACACCTTC. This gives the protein CASSPSSANYGYTF.